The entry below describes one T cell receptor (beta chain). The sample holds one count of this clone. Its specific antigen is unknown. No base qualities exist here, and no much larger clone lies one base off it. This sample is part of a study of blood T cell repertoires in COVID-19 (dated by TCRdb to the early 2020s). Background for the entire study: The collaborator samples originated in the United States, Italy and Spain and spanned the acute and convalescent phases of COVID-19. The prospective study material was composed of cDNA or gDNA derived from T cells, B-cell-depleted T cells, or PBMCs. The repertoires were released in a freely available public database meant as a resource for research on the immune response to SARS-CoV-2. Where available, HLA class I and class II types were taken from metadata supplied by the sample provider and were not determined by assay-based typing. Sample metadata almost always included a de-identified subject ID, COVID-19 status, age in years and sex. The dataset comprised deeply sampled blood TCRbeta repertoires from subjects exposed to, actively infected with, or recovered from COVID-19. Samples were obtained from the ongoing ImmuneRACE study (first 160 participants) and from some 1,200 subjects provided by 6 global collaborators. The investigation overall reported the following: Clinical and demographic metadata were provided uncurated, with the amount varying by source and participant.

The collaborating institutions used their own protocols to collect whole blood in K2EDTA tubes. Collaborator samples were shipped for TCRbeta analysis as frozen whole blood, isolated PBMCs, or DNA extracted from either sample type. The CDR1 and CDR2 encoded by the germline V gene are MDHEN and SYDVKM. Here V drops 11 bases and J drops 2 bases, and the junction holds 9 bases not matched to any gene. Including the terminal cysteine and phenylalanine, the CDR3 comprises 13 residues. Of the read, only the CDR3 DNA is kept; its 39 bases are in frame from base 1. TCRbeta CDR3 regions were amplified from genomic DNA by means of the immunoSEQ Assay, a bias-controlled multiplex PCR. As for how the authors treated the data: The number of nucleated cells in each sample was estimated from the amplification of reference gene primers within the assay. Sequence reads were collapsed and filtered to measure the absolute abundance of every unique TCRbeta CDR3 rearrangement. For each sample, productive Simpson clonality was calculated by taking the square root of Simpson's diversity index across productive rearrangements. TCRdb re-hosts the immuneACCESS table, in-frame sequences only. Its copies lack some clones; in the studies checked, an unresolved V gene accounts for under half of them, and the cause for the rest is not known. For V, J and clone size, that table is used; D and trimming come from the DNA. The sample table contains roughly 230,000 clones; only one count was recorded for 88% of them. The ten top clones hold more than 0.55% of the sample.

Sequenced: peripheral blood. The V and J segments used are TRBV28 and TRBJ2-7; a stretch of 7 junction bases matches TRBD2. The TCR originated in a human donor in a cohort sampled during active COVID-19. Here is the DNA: TGTGCCGTCCGTAGCGGGCGAACCTACGAGCAGTACTTC. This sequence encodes CAVRSGRTYEQYF.